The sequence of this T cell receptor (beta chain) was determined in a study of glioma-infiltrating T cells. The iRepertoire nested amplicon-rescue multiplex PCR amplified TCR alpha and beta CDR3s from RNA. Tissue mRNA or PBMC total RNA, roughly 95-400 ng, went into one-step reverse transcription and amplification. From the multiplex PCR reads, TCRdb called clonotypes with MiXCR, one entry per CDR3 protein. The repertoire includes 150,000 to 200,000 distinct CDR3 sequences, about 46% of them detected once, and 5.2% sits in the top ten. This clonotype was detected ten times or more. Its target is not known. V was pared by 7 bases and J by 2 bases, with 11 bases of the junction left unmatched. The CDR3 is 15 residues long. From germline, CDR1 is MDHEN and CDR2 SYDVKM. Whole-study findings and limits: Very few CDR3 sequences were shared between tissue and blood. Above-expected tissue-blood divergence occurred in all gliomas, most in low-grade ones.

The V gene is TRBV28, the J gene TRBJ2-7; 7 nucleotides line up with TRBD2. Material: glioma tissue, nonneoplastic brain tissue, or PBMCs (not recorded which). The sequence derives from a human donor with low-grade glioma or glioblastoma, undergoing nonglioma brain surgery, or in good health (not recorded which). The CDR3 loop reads CASTSPASGTYEQYF. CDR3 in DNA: TGTGCCAGCACCTCCCCGGCTAGCGGTACCTACGAGCAGTACTTC.